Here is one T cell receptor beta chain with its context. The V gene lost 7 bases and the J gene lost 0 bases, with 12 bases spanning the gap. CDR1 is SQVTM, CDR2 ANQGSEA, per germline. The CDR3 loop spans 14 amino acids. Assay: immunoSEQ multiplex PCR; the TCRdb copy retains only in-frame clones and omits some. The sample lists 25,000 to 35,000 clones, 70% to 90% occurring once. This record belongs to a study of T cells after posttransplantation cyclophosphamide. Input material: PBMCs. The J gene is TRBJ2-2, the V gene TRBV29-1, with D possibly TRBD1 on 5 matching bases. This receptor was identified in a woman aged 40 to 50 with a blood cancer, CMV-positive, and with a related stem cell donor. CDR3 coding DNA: TGCAGCGCCAAGGACACATCGAACACCGGGGAGCTGTTTTTT. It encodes CSAKDTSNTGELFF.